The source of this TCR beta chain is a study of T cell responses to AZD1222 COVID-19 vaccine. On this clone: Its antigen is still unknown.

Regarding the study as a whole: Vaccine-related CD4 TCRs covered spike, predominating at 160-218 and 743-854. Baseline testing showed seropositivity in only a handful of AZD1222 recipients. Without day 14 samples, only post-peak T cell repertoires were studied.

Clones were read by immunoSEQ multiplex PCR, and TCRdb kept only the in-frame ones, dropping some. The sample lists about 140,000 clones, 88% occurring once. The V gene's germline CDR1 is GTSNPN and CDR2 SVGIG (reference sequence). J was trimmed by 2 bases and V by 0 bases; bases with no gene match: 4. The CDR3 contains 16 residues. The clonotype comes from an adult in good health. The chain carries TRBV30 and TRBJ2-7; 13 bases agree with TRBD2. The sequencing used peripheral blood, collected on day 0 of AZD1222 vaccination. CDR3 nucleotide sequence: TGTGCCTGGAGTGTCGGGACTAGCGGGACTCCCTACGAGCAGTACTTC. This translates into CAWSVGTSGTPYEQYF.